The 12 T cell receptor beta chains below all came from one sample that was sequenced in a study of OX40 agonist ivuxolimab in advanced cancers. Some clones are missing from TCRdb's copy, which holds only in-frame ones; the method was immunoSEQ multiplex PCR. The sample records roughly 10,000 clones, approximately 66% being singletons. Here the sequenced sample was CD4+ or CD8+ T cells sorted from blood, taken in a trial of the OX40 agonist ivuxolimab. The receptors stem from an adult with an advanced solid tumor such as melanoma, head and neck, liver or kidney cancer.

The chain recombines TRBV19 with TRBJ2-1; D might be TRBD1 or TRBD2, each matching 6 bases. The CDR3 totals 15 residues. Germline CDR1 is LNHDA and CDR2 is SQIVND (reference sequence). V dropped 5 bases and J dropped 0 bases, with 11 bases sitting between them. CDR3 sequence reads: CASSSQGGSYNEQFF. The CDR3 nucleotides read TGTGCCAGTAGTTCACAGGGAGGCTCCTACAATGAGCAGTTCTTC.

This clone was found a few times. Relative to the germline gene, one junction end is altered; a read error may explain this. V gene TRBV7-2 combines with J gene TRBJ2-1, with D maybe TRBD2 (5 bases). CDR3 size: 18 residues. Germline assignment: CDR1 SGHTA and CDR2 FQGNSA. This CDR3 reads CASSSGITAMSFHNEQFF. DNA for the CDR3: TGCGCCAGCAGCTCCGGGATTACAGCGATGTCTTTCCACAATGAGCAGTTCTTC.

This clone was observed a few times. The V gene is TRBV4-1, the J gene TRBJ1-5, with no clear D. V was clipped by 2 bases and J by 3 bases, with 8 bases between them. Germline-derived CDR1 and CDR2 are MGHRA and YSYEKL. CDR3 length: 14 residues. CDR3 protein: CASSQFNNNQPQHF. The CDR3 DNA follows: TGCGCCAGCAGCCAATTTAACAACAATCAGCCCCAGCATTTT.

In its sample, this clone was seen a few times. V is TRBV29-1 and J is TRBJ1-3; a possible D gene is TRBD1 (6 bases). Deletions cut 1 base from V and 1 base from J, with 17 bases between. The CDR3 covers 17 residues. Germline CDR1 is SQVTM and CDR2 is ANQGSEA. CDR3 nucleotides: TGCAGCGTTGAAGGCCGGGACCGAGGGGGGTCTGGAAACACCATATATTTT. As protein: CSVEGRDRGGSGNTIYF.

The chain employs TRBV2 and TRBJ2-3; D remains ambiguous. Germline CDR1 is SNHLY and CDR2 is FYNNEI. This CDR3 is built from 10 residues. Trimming left V 4 bases short and J 7 bases short, with 3 bases between. This chain's CDR3 is CASSVNTQYF. As DNA, the CDR3 is TGTGCCAGCAGTGTAAATACGCAGTATTTT.

The CDR3 DNA reads as TGTGCCAGTAGCCCCGGGACAGGATTTGAAGCTTTCTTT. This codes for CASSPGTGFEAFF. This chain joins TRBV19 and TRBJ1-1, with 8 bases aligning to TRBD1. This CDR3 is 13 amino acids long. Germline assignment: CDR1 LNHDA and CDR2 SQIVND (reference sequence). V lost 6 bases and J lost 7; bases outside the gene matches: 7.

The CDR3 DNA is TGTGCCAGCAGTTCGAACGACCAGGCTTTCTTT. Translating gives CASSSNDQAFF. The chain joins TRBV28 to TRBJ1-1, with no clear D. Trimming shortened V by 4 bases and J by 11 bases, and 11 bases separated the two germline ends. This CDR3 has 11 residues. The germline V gene has CDR1 MDHEN and CDR2 SYDVKM.

CDR3 residues: CASSLNPGETQYF. CDR3 nucleotide sequence: TGTGCCAGCAGCTTAAATCCGGGAGAGACCCAGTACTTC. The chain uses TRBV7-3 and TRBJ2-5; D ambiguous. Germline CDR1 and CDR2: SGHTA and FQGTGA. The CDR3 loop spans 13 amino acids. The ends were cut back, 1 base at V and 4 bases at J, with 7 bases in the middle.

This clone was observed a handful of times. The chain recombines TRBV6-5 with TRBJ1-6; TRBD1 aligns across 9 bases. Germline assignment: CDR1 MNHEY and CDR2 SVGAGI. The CDR3 length is 15 residues. Unmatched junction bases numbered 3, after V lost 0 bases and J lost 9 bases. CDR3 region: CASSYSGTGLSPLHF. The DNA of the CDR3 is TGTGCCAGCAGTTACTCAGGGACAGGGCTTTCACCCCTCCACTTT.

The chain has TRBV4-1 and TRBJ2-1; 9 bases line up with TRBD1. The CDR3 loop spans 16 amino acids. Germline CDR1 is MGHRA and CDR2 is YSYEKL. Losses at the gene ends were 0 bases for V and 4 bases for J; bases not matched to a gene: 4. The CDR3 DNA reads as TGCGCCAGCAGCCAAGATGCGACAGGGGGGTACAATGAGCAGTTCTTC. Translation: CASSQDATGGYNEQFF.

The chain joins TRBV4-1 to TRBJ2-7; possibly TRBD2 for D (7 bases). Trimming took off 1 base at V and 4 bases at J, with 11 bases between the two ends. The CDR3 is made up of 14 amino acids. Per the germline V gene, CDR1 is MGHRA and CDR2 is YSYEKL. CDR3 coding DNA: TGCGCCAGCAGCCAAGGCGGGGGCACGTACGAGCAGTACTTC. Amino acids: CASSQGGGTYEQYF.

This clone came up once. V usage is TRBV2 and J usage is TRBJ2-1, with a possible D match to TRBD2 (5 bases). Germline CDR1 is SNHLY and CDR2 is FYNNEI. V lost 7 bases and J 4 bases, leaving 11 bases between the germline ends. This CDR3 is built from 13 residues. The CDR3 DNA is TGTGCCAGCACCCTCACGGGATACAATGAGCAGTTCTTC. Translating gives CASTLTGYNEQFF.